This is a list of T cell receptor beta chains from one sample in a study of T cells of healthy individuals. Via MiXCR, TCRdb re-called the 5' RACE reads, giving one row per CDR3 protein. The sample lists roughly 87,000 distinct CDR3 sequences, around 17% occurring once. All receptors derive from a human donor in good health. Each CDR3 is given with its conserved first and last residue. A D gene is named only where the DNA matches it firmly. Clone size appears in some rows only: once, few, many, or a class for an expanded clone.

d_call | j_call | clone_size | v_call | cdr3_nt | cdr3_aa
TRBD1 | TRBJ1-6 | - | TRBV25-1 | TGTGCCAGCAGTGAATCCAGGGACAGGTCACCCCTCCACTTT | CASSESRDRSPLHF
TRBD2 | TRBJ2-3 | few | TRBV28 | TGTGCCAGCAGTATAGCGGGAACCACAGATACGCAGTATTTT | CASSIAGTTDTQYF
- | TRBJ2-5 | - | TRBV6-2/TRBV6-3 | TGTGCCAGCAGTTACGGCGGATCGTCAGAGACCCAGTACTTC | CASSYGGSSETQYF
- | TRBJ1-4 | few | TRBV29-1 | TGCAGCGTTGAAGATCTCCCCTTAGGGGAAAAACTGTTTTTT | CSVEDLPLGEKLFF
TRBD1 | TRBJ2-7 | - | TRBV15 | TGTGCCACCAGCAGAGCGGGACAGGGTTACGAGCAGTACTTC | CATSRAGQGYEQYF
TRBD2 | TRBJ2-1 | many | TRBV7-9 | TGTGCCAGCAGCCTGGGACTAGCGGGAGAGGTCTATGAGCAGTTCTTC | CASSLGLAGEVYEQFF
- | TRBJ1-2 | few | TRBV12-3/TRBV12-4 | TGTGCCAGCAGTTTCCAGGGTAGCTATGGCTACACCTTC | CASSFQGSYGYTF
- | TRBJ2-2 | few | TRBV6-2/TRBV6-3 | TGTGCCAGCAGTTTTTTCTGGACCGATCTTTACACCGGGGAGCTGTTTTTT | CASSFFWTDLYTGELFF
TRBD2 | TRBJ2-3 | few | TRBV6-2/TRBV6-3 | TGTGCCAGCAGTTATCAACGGACTAGCGGGTTCCCCACAGATACGCAGTATTTT | CASSYQRTSGFPTDTQYF
TRBD1 | TRBJ1-5 | - | TRBV6-6 | TGTGCCAGCAGACGGACAGGGGATCGGGATCAGCCCCAGCATTTT | CASRRTGDRDQPQHF